These 28 T cell receptor beta chains came from one sample sequenced in a study of shared clonotypes between healthy human individuals. Libraries were prepared by immunoSEQ multiplex PCR; TCRdb keeps only in-frame clonotypes and omits some of them. The top ten clones hold about 12% of a sample with fewer than 600,000 clones, over 60% of them seen once. Input material: PBMCs. These receptors were taken from a woman aged 40-49 years in good health. Some clones in this sample may be carry-over from other donors' samples.

This clone was observed a handful of times. J is TRBJ2-5 and V is TRBV29-1; 12 bases are a match to TRBD2. The CDR3 sequence is 14 residues long. The V segment lost 5 bases and the J segment 5 bases; nucleotides outside the gene matches: 6. CDR1 SQVTM and CDR2 ANQGSEA come from the germline V gene. DNA for the CDR3: TGCAGCGTTCGGGGACTAGCGGGCGGGGAGACCCAGTACTTC. It is translated as CSVRGLAGGETQYF.

The chain uses TRBV7-9 and TRBJ2-7; 8 bases are a match to TRBD2. With 2 bases clipped from V and 3 bases from J, the junction kept 6 bases outside the gene matches. CDR1 is SEHNR and CDR2 is FQNEAQ in the germline V gene (reference sequence). CDR3 size: 15 residues. CDR3 sequence: CASSLRVGRDYEQYF. The CDR3 DNA follows: TGTGCCAGCAGCTTACGTGTCGGGAGGGACTACGAGCAGTACTTC.

This clone was recorded a few times. The rearrangement joins TRBV7-8 to TRBJ1-2, with D perhaps matching TRBD1 (6 bases). The germline V gene encodes CDR1 SGHVS and CDR2 FQNEAQ. The CDR3 is 15 residues long. V dropped 1 base and J dropped 1 base, with 10 bases sitting between them. DNA for the CDR3: TGTGCCAGCAGCTTAGAAGCCAGGGGTAACTATGGCTACACCTTC. Protein sequence: CASSLEARGNYGYTF.

This clone showed up just a few times. The chain couples TRBV6-1 to TRBJ2-2; perhaps TRBD2 as D (6 bases). Germline V lookup: CDR1 MNHNS, CDR2 SASEGT. This CDR3 contains 14 residues. V gave up 3 bases and J gave up 5 bases, with 10 bases separating them. The CDR3 DNA is TGTGCCAGCAGTGAGTGGGGGGATACCGGGGAGCTGTTTTTT. Amino acids: CASSEWGDTGELFF.

This chain links TRBV29-1 with TRBJ2-3; D is perhaps TRBD2 (5 bases). This CDR3 is built from 13 residues. The germline gives CDR1 SQVTM, CDR2 ANQGSEA. V lost 7 bases and J 0 bases, leaving 11 bases between the germline ends. This CDR3 is CSGVEDSTDTQYF. DNA of the CDR3: TGCAGCGGAGTGGAGGATAGCACAGATACGCAGTATTTT.

This clone was counted a single time. The chain combines TRBV9 with TRBJ2-2, with 7 bases fitting TRBD1. In germline, CDR1 is SGDLS, CDR2 YYNGEE. The CDR3 runs 15 residues. After removal of 0 bases from V and 4 bases from J, the junction contained 3 bases not matched to a gene. CDR3 protein: CASSVGRQGTGELFF. CDR3 in DNA: TGTGCCAGCAGCGTAGGCCGACAGGGCACCGGGGAGCTGTTTTTT.

The chain couples TRBV7-8 to TRBJ2-7; the match to TRBD1 covers 9 bases. CDR3 size: 14 residues. Unmatched junction bases numbered 2, after V lost 3 bases and J lost 2 bases. Germline V gene lookup returns CDR1 SGHVS and CDR2 FQNEAQ. CDR3 amino acids: CASSLGQGTYEQYF. CDR3 DNA sequence: TGTGCCAGCAGCTTGGGACAGGGTACCTACGAGCAGTACTTC.

The rearrangement links TRBV7-8 to TRBJ1-1, with D maybe TRBD1 (5 bases). Germline V gene lookup returns CDR1 SGHVS and CDR2 FQNEAQ. With 5 bases removed from V and 2 bases from J, the gap between germline ends came to 12 bases. This CDR3 is built from 14 residues. The CDR3 here is CASSLPDINTEAFF. The CDR3 nucleotides are TGTGCCAGCAGCCTACCGGACATTAACACTGAAGCTTTCTTT. The full variable domain, its missing parts supplied by reference TRBV7-8 and TRBJ1-1, is GAGVSQSPRYKVAKRGQDVALRCDPISGHVSLFWYQQALGQGPEFLTYFQNEAQLDKSGLPSDRFFAERPEGSVSTLKIQRTQQEDSAVYLCASSLPDINTEAFFGQGTRLTVV.

Ten or more counts support this clone. Other DNA sequences in this sample translate to the same CDR3. This rearrangement joins TRBV7-9 to TRBJ2-5; the D gene is possibly TRBD1 (6 bases). The CDR3 spans 13 residues. Germline V gene data show CDR1 as SEHNR and CDR2 as FQNEAQ (reference sequence). V was cut by 0 bases and J by 4 bases, with 6 bases left in between. The DNA of the CDR3 is TGTGCCAGCAGCTTAGCAGGGGGAGAGACCCAGTACTTC. It codes for CASSLAGGETQYF. Filled out from reference TRBV7-9 and TRBJ2-5, the complete variable domain reads DTGVSQNPRHKITKRGQNVTFRCDPISEHNRLYWYRQTLGQGPEFLTYFQNEAQLEKSRLLSDRFSAERPKGSFSTLEIQRTEQGDSAMYLCASSLAGGETQYFGPGTRLLVL.

This sequence joins TRBV11-2 and TRBJ2-3, with 14 bases fitting TRBD2. Losses at the gene ends were 5 bases for V and 0 bases for J; bases not matched to a gene: 7. CDR3 length equals 18 residues. From germline, CDR1 is SGHAT and CDR2 FQNNGV. The CDR3 DNA reads TGTGCCAGCAGCCGGGGACTAGCGGGAGCGGCTAGCACAGATACGCAGTATTTT. This encodes CASSRGLAGAASTDTQYF.

As regards this clone: Only one base separates this from a far larger clonotype, so it likely reflects a read error. The identical CDR3 is also encoded by other nucleotide sequences in the sample. The chain uses TRBV2 and TRBJ1-2; tentatively, D is TRBD1 (5 bases). Germline V lookup: CDR1 SNHLY, CDR2 FYNNEI. Deletions cut 2 bases from V and 1 base from J, with 5 bases between. The CDR3 totals 13 residues. The CDR3 protein is CASSEQGNYGYTF. Here the CDR3 DNA reads TGTGCCAGCAGTGAACAGGGTAACTATGGCTACACCTTC.

This chain connects TRBV10-2 to TRBJ2-2; D may be TRBD2 (6 bases). Trimming shortened V by 0 bases and J by 7 bases, and 15 bases separated the two germline ends. Germline CDR1 reads WSHSY; CDR2 reads SAAADI. The CDR3 spans 16 residues. The CDR3 spells CASSESGGPIRGELFF. The CDR3 region has the DNA TGCGCCAGCAGTGAGTCCGGGGGACCAATACGCGGGGAGCTGTTTTTT.

This chain's CDR3 is CSARGQGKTEAFF. Here the CDR3 DNA reads TGCAGCGCCAGGGGACAGGGAAAAACTGAAGCTTTCTTT. The chain combines TRBV29-1 with TRBJ1-1, with TRBD1 matching over 9 bases. This CDR3 is built from 13 residues. Trimming took 7 bases from V and 5 from J; bases not matched to a gene: 8. Germline V gives CDR1 SQVTM, CDR2 ANQGSEA.

The chain combines TRBV6-6 with TRBJ1-3, with 7 bases lining up with TRBD1. This CDR3 is 14 amino acids long. Trimming removed 10 bases from V and 3 bases from J; junction bases left unmatched: 9. From germline, CDR1 is MNHNY and CDR2 SVGAGI (reference sequence). CDR3 residues: CAISLDRVGNTIYF. CDR3 coding DNA: TGTGCCATCAGCCTAGACAGGGTTGGAAACACCATATATTTT.

The V gene is TRBV4-1, the J gene TRBJ1-4; possible D gene TRBD1, 6 bases. Germline V gives CDR1 MGHRA, CDR2 YSYEKL. This CDR3 region has 16 residues. V gave up 0 bases and J gave up 3 bases, with 11 bases separating them. As DNA, the CDR3 is TGCGCCAGCAGCCAAGATTGGGGGGCCTCTAATGAAAAACTGTTTTTT. It specifies CASSQDWGASNEKLFF.

This chain connects TRBV7-9 to TRBJ2-2, with D perhaps matching TRBD2 (6 bases). V shed 5 bases and J shed 0 bases, with 10 bases lying between them. CDR1 is SEHNR and CDR2 is FQNEAQ in the germline V gene (reference sequence). The CDR3 runs to 15 residues. CDR3 loop: CASSRGGPNTGELFF. The CDR3 DNA reads TGTGCCAGCAGCCGTGGAGGGCCGAACACCGGGGAGCTGTTTTTT.

The chain employs TRBV7-9 and TRBJ2-2; D not resolved. The V gene lost 6 bases and the J gene lost 7 bases, with 6 bases spanning the gap. The length of the CDR3 is 11 residues. Per germline, CDR1 SEHNR and CDR2 FQNEAQ (reference sequence). Here the CDR3 reads CASRSIGELFF. CDR3 bases: TGTGCCAGCAGGTCCATCGGGGAGCTGTTTTTT.

This sequence joins TRBV27 and TRBJ2-2; D is ambiguous. V lost 1 base, J lost 1 base, and 7 bases lay in between. Germline CDR1 reads MNHEY; CDR2 reads SMNVEV (reference sequence). This CDR3 is built from 15 residues. CDR3: CASSLWTVNTGELFF. CDR3 nucleotides: TGTGCCAGCAGTTTATGGACGGTGAACACCGGGGAGCTGTTTTTT.

The V call is TRBV5-4, the J call TRBJ2-5, with D perhaps matching TRBD2 (6 bases). The CDR3 runs to 17 residues. From germline, CDR1 is SGHNT and CDR2 YYREEE (reference sequence). V dropped 9 bases and J dropped 4 bases, with 28 bases sitting between them. Here the CDR3 DNA reads TGTGCCACCACCAGCAGCTTGGGGAGGTACGGAGGAGAGACCCAGTACTTC. Its translation is CATTSSLGRYGGETQYF.

This clone has a single count. The chain carries TRBV6-1 and TRBJ2-1; perhaps TRBD1 as D (6 bases). V was clipped by 1 base and J by 16 bases, with 17 bases between them. CDR3 length equals 13 residues. The germline CDR1 and CDR2 sequences are MNHNS and SASEGT. The CDR3 here is CASSEVRGGMYFF. Here the CDR3 DNA reads TGTGCCAGCAGTGAAGTCAGGGGTGGCATGTATTTCTTC.

This clone was detected a few times. Other nucleotide sequences from this sample produce the same CDR3. The V call is TRBV7-2, the J call TRBJ2-7; the D is unclear. Germline values: CDR1 SGHTA, CDR2 FQGNSA. This CDR3 spans 11 amino acids. The V end lost 5 bases, the J end lost 4 bases, and 6 bases lay between the germline ends. The CDR3 spells CASSPGYEQYF. CDR3 coding DNA: TGTGCCAGCAGCCCGGGTTACGAGCAGTACTTC.

This clone was seen only a few times. The chain employs TRBV29-1 and TRBJ1-5; tentatively, D is TRBD1 (5 bases). Germline lookup yields CDR1 SQVTM and CDR2 ANQGSEA. The CDR3 covers 13 residues. V gave up 7 bases and J gave up 4 bases, with 14 bases separating them. The CDR3 nucleotides are TGCAGCGGTACCGACAGTTCGAATCAGCCCCAGCATTTT. It encodes CSGTDSSNQPQHF.

J is TRBJ1-2 and V is TRBV27; TRBD1 agrees at 8 bases. CDR3 length: 14 amino acids. Germline lookup yields CDR1 MNHEY and CDR2 SMNVEV (reference sequence). J lost 7 bases, V lost 7 bases, and 11 bases had no gene match. CDR3: CASTPQGEGGGYTF. CDR3 nucleotide sequence: TGTGCCAGCACCCCACAGGGGGAGGGAGGTGGCTACACCTTC.

The chain joins TRBV5-6 to TRBJ2-5; TRBD1 or TRBD2 may be the D gene (5 bases each). From germline, CDR1 is SGHDT and CDR2 YYEEEE. V shed 4 bases and J shed 11 bases, with 24 bases lying between them. The CDR3 runs 15 residues. CDR3 nucleotide sequence: TGTGCCAGCAGCGCCTTAGGGACGGCTGACCCAACGCAGTACTTC. Its protein is CASSALGTADPTQYF.

The gene calls are TRBV6-5 and TRBJ2-2; unclear D gene. This CDR3 comprises 14 residues. Germline lookup yields CDR1 MNHEY and CDR2 SVGAGI. V was pared by 2 bases and J by 3 bases, with 7 bases between. Here the CDR3 reads CASSYRVDTGELFF. The CDR3 DNA reads TGTGCCAGCAGTTACAGGGTTGACACCGGGGAGCTGTTTTTT.

The genes are TRBV18 and TRBJ2-3; a possible D gene is TRBD2 (6 bases). The CDR3 length is 15 residues. Germline-derived CDR1 and CDR2 are KGHSH and LQKENI. Between the trimmed V and J ends, which lost 0 bases and 3 bases, there was a span of 10 bases. As DNA, the CDR3 is TGTGCCAGCTCACCACCTCAGGGAGGAACAGATACGCAGTATTTT. This codes for CASSPPQGGTDTQYF.

This clone was observed at least ten times. The chain links TRBV7-9 to TRBJ2-5; tentative D call: TRBD1 (5 bases). The DNA matches TRBJ2-7 better at its end, which makes the J call doubtful. Germline V gene lookup returns CDR1 SEHNR and CDR2 FQNEAQ (reference sequence). The CDR3 contains 14 residues. CDR3 in DNA: TGTGCCAGCAGCTTAGGGCAGGGCAGGAACGAGCAGTACTTC. This codes for CASSLGQGRNEQYF.

This clone was picked up a small number of times. The chain couples TRBV12-5 to TRBJ2-3, with D perhaps given as TRBD1 or TRBD2 (6 bases each). Germline CDR1 and CDR2: LGHNT and FRNRAP. The V end lost 5 bases, the J end lost 4 bases, and 19 bases lay between the germline ends. The CDR3 length is 16 residues. CDR3 nucleotide sequence: TGTGCTAGTGGTCCCGGTAGCCGAGGGGGGCCAGATACGCAGTATTTT. Translation gives CASGPGSRGGPDTQYF.